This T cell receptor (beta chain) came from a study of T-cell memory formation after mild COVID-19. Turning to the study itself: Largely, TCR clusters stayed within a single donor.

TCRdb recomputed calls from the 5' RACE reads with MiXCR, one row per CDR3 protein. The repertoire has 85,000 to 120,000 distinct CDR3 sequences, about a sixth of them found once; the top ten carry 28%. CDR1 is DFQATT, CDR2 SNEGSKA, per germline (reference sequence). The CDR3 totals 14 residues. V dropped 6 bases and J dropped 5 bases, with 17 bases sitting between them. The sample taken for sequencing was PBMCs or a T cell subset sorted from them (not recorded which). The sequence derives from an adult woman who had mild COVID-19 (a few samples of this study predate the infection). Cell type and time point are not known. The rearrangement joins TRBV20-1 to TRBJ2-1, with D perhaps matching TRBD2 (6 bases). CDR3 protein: CSALGSLSDNEQFF. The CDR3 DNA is TGCAGTGCCCTCGGGAGTCTGTCCGACAATGAGCAGTTCTTC.